The rows below give T cell receptor beta chains drawn from one sample of a study of PD-L1 blockade in urothelial cancer. Clones were sequenced by immunoSEQ multiplex PCR, and TCRdb holds only the in-frame ones, with some missing. The data contain under 25,000 clones, over 80% of them singletons. Source: PBMCs, taken around atezolizumab (anti-PD-L1) treatment. All receptors come from a man aged 50-60 years with urothelial cancer. Both conserved end residues are part of each CDR3. The D gene is left open where the match is weak. The size of a clone is reported for some rows only, either as once, few or many, or as a class for expanded clones.

>TRBJ1-3|NA|NA|TRBV7-6
TGTGCCAGCAGCTTAGTTCCATCAGGAGGAAACACCATATATTTT
CASSLVPSGGNTIYF
>TRBJ2-3|NA|TRBD2|TRBV4-2
TGTGCCAGCAGCCAAGTCGGGAGGCGAGATACGCAGTATTTT
CASSQVGRRDTQYF
>TRBJ1-1|NA|TRBD1|TRBV28
TGTGCCAGCAGTTTGTACAGGGGGGGCTTTGAAGCTTTCTTT
CASSLYRGGFEAFF
>TRBJ2-5|NA|TRBD2|TRBV5-1
TGCGCCAGCAGCTTGGGACTAGCGGGAGGTGATGAGACCCAGTACTTC
CASSLGLAGGDETQYF
>TRBJ2-1|few|NA|TRBV19
TGTGCCAGTAGTGAGCGGGCCGCCGTGGTCTTC
CASSERAAVVF
>TRBJ2-3|NA|NA|TRBV5-1
TGCGCCAGCAGCTTGGGCGGTTCAGATACGCAGTATTTT
CASSLGGSDTQYF
>TRBJ2-7|NA|TRBD1|TRBV30
TGTGCCTGGAGGACAGGGTACGAGCAGTACTTC
CAWRTGYEQYF
>TRBJ2-7|NA|TRBD1|TRBV30
TGTGCCTGGAGAGGACAGGGGATGTACGAGCAGTACTTC
CAWRGQGMYEQYF
>TRBJ1-3|NA|NA|TRBV18
TGTGCCAGCTCGGGCCTATTACAGAGCTCTGGAAACACCATATATTTT
CASSGLLQSSGNTIYF
>TRBJ1-2|NA|NA|TRBV19
TGTGCCAGTAGTAATGAGTGGCATGAGAGCCCGGGGACCTTC
CASSNEWHESPGTF
>TRBJ1-1|NA|NA|TRBV28
TGTGCCAGCAGTTTGAAGGTCAGGGCGGACACTGAAGCTTTCTTT
CASSLKVRADTEAFF
>TRBJ2-5|NA|TRBD1|TRBV19
TGTGCCAGTAGTTCTACTTACCGGGACAGGGTAAAGACCCAGTACTTC
CASSSTYRDRVKTQYF
>TRBJ2-3|NA|NA|TRBV4-1
TGCGCCAGCAGCCAAGTTAGCTCAAGTACGCAGTATTTT
CASSQVSSSTQYF
>TRBJ2-3|NA|TRBD1|TRBV19
TGTGCCAGTAGAGACCAGGGGGTTACTGACACAGATACGCAGTATTTT
CASRDQGVTDTDTQYF
>TRBJ2-3|NA|TRBD2|TRBV28
TGTGCCAGCCTTAGCGGGGGGGCGGGAGATACGCAGTATTTT
CASLSGGAGDTQYF
>TRBJ1-3|NA|NA|TRBV5-1
TGCGCCAGCAGCTTGGAGCGGGGGTCTGGAAACACCATATATTTT
CASSLERGSGNTIYF
>TRBJ1-1|NA|NA|TRBV16
TGTGCCAGCAGCCCACCACAGGCCTTGAACACTGAAGCTTTCTTT
CASSPPQALNTEAFF
>TRBJ1-5|NA|NA|TRBV7-9
TGTGCCAGCAGTCTCACTAGTAATCAGCCCCAGCATTTT
CASSLTSNQPQHF
>TRBJ1-2|NA|NA|TRBV7-2
TGTGCCAGCAGCTTAGCCCCAAGGGGCAGGTCGGGGGATGGCTACACCTTC
CASSLAPRGRSGDGYTF
>TRBJ1-2|NA|NA|TRBV5-5
TGTGCCAGCAGCCTGGTAGGGGGTCCTTCTATGGGCTACACCTTC
CASSLVGGPSMGYTF
>TRBJ1-3|NA|NA|TRBV27
TGTGCCAGCAGTTCCAGGGTAAGCTCTGGAAACACCATATATTTT
CASSSRVSSGNTIYF
>TRBJ2-3|NA|TRBD2|TRBV6-4
TGTGCCAGTTCCCTCCTTAGCGGGGGGCCAGATACGCAGTATTTT
CASSLLSGGPDTQYF
>TRBJ2-3|NA|NA|TRBV4-1
TGCGCCAGCAGCCAGGACTACCCGGGTGGGACAGATACGCAGTATTTT
CASSQDYPGGTDTQYF
>TRBJ1-1|NA|TRBD1|TRBV7-9
TGTGCCAGCAGCCTGACAGGGAGTACAGCTGAAGCTTTCTTT
CASSLTGSTAEAFF
>TRBJ2-3|NA|TRBD1|TRBV5-4
TGTGCCAGCAGCCAACAGGGGAGCACAGATACGCAGTATTTT
CASSQQGSTDTQYF
>TRBJ2-5|NA|TRBD2|TRBV10-2
TGCGCCACCTCTCCTAGCGGGAGGGGAGGAGAGACCCAGTACTTC
CATSPSGRGGETQYF
>TRBJ1-2|NA|NA|TRBV27
TGTGCCAGCAGTCCCCGGACATCCCGGGGGTACTATGGCTACACCTTC
CASSPRTSRGYYGYTF
>TRBJ1-2|NA|TRBD1|TRBV5-1
TGCGCCAGCAGCTTGAGGGGCACAGGGGGCATCTATGGCTACACCTTC
CASSLRGTGGIYGYTF
>TRBJ1-5|NA|TRBD1|TRBV30
TGTGCCTGGAGTGTATCAGGGGACAGATGGGGTCAGCCCCAGCATTTT
CAWSVSGDRWGQPQHF
>TRBJ1-5|NA|TRBD1|TRBV5-6
TGTGCCAGCAGCTCGGACAGGGGGGGCAATCAGCCCCAGCATTTT
CASSSDRGGNQPQHF
>TRBJ1-1|few|NA|TRBV28
TGTGCCAGCAGTTCTTATAGGGGGTTTGGAGCGAAGATGAACACTGAAGCTTTCTTT
CASSSYRGFGAKMNTEAFF
>TRBJ2-1|once|TRBD2|TRBV19
TGTGCCAGTAGTGCTCAAGGGGGGACTAGCGGGACTGAGCAGTTCTTC
CASSAQGGTSGTEQFF
>TRBJ1-1|NA|NA|TRBV28
TGTGCCAGCAGTTTATCTGCAGGCGATAAAGCTTTCTTT
CASSLSAGDKAFF
>TRBJ1-3|NA|NA|TRBV6-5
TGTGCCAGCCGAACCCGGGTGACGGGAAACACCATATATTTT
CASRTRVTGNTIYF
>TRBJ2-1|NA|NA|TRBV5-1
TGCGCCAGCGTAGCGGACCAGACCTACAATGAGCAGTTCTTC
CASVADQTYNEQFF
>TRBJ2-1|NA|NA|TRBV19
TGTGCCAGTAGTATAGTCCGCGGAGAGCAGTTCTTC
CASSIVRGEQFF
>TRBJ2-7|NA|TRBD2|TRBV19
TGTGCCAGTAGACAGCGGGGGGGCTACGAGCAGTACTTC
CASRQRGGYEQYF
>TRBJ1-4|NA|NA|TRBV5-4
TGTGCCAGCAGCCACCGGGAGGGGGTAAAACTGTTTTTT
CASSHREGVKLFF
>TRBJ2-3|NA|TRBD2|TRBV7-2
TGTGCCAGCAGCCTTCTAGCGGGAGGGCCCCCGACCACAGATACGCAGTATTTT
CASSLLAGGPPTTDTQYF
>TRBJ2-1|NA|NA|TRBV7-2
TGTGCCAGCAGCAAACCTCATGGGCAGGGGCAGTTCTTC
CASSKPHGQGQFF
>TRBJ1-4|NA|TRBD1|TRBV19
TGTGCCAGTACTGACAGGGTCGGCGAAAAACTGTTTTTT
CASTDRVGEKLFF
>TRBJ2-5|NA|TRBD2|TRBV6-5
TGTGCCAGCAGTTCCGGGACTAGCGGGGCGGGTGAGACCCAGTACTTC
CASSSGTSGAGETQYF
>TRBJ1-5|NA|TRBD1|TRBV5-8
TGTGCCAGCAGCTTTCGGTGGACAGGGAATTCGGGTAGGCCCCAGCATTTT
CASSFRWTGNSGRPQHF
>TRBJ2-3|NA|TRBD1|TRBV2
TGTGCCAGCAGTAGGTGGGACAGTAGCACAGATACGCAGTATTTT
CASSRWDSSTDTQYF
>TRBJ2-1|NA|TRBD2|TRBV7-9
TGTGCCAGCAGCTTCCCGACTAGCGGGAGGAGCAATGAGCAGTTCTTC
CASSFPTSGRSNEQFF
>TRBJ2-5|NA|TRBD2|TRBV7-2
TGTGCCAGCGTCCCCGGGCGGGGGGGCCAGACCCAGTACTTC
CASVPGRGGQTQYF
>TRBJ1-5|NA|TRBD1|TRBV19
TGTGCCAGTAGTAGGACAGGGATTAATCAGCCCCAGCATTTT
CASSRTGINQPQHF
>TRBJ2-1|NA|NA|TRBV6-1
TGTGCCAGCAGTGAAGTAACGGGAAGTAACAATGAGCAGTTCTTC
CASSEVTGSNNEQFF
>TRBJ1-1|NA|NA|TRBV29-1
TGCAGCGTTCGGGGGGGTCAAATGAACACTGAAGCTTTCTTT
CSVRGGQMNTEAFF
>TRBJ2-1|NA|TRBD1|TRBV7-3
TGTGCCAGCAGCTACGGGACAGGGGAGCAGTTCTTC
CASSYGTGEQFF
>TRBJ2-1|once|NA|TRBV7-9
TGTGCCAGCAGCTTCAGATCCATTACTAGATCCCCCGAGGATGAGCAGTTCTTC
CASSFRSITRSPEDEQFF
>TRBJ1-2|once|NA|TRBV6-5
TGTGCCAGCAGTCACGGGGAAAACTATGGCTACACCTTC
CASSHGENYGYTF